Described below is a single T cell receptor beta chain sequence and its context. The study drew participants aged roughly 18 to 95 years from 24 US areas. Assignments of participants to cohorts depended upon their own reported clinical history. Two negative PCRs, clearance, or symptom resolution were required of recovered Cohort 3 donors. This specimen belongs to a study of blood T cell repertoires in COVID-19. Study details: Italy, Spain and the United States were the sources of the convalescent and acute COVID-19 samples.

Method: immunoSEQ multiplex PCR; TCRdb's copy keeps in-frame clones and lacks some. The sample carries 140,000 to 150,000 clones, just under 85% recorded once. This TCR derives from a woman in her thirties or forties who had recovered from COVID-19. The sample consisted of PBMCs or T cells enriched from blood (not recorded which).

CDR3 in amino acids: CASSFSGNTEAFF. The CDR3 region has the DNA TGTGCCAGCAGTTTCTCCGGGAACACTGAAGCTTTCTTT. The chain couples TRBV12-3 or TRBV12-4 to TRBJ1-1; unclear D gene. V gave up 3 bases and J gave up 1 base, with 6 bases separating them. This CDR3 has 13 residues.